The clone carrying this TCR beta chain was found a few times. The germline V gene encodes CDR1 MDHEN and CDR2 SYDVKM. This CDR3 has 17 amino acids. V gave up 3 bases and J gave up 0 bases, with 18 bases separating them. This sample stems from a study of patients and donors after allogeneic stem cell transplantation. TCRdb reprocessed the RT-PCR reads with MiXCR, giving one entry per CDR3 protein. The table lists roughly 190,000 distinct CDR3 sequences, less than 45% of them singletons. This sequence joins TRBV28 and TRBJ2-7, with a tentative D call TRBD1 (5 bases). Material for sequencing was blood, either unsorted or a sorted T cell fraction (not recorded which). The TCR originated in a human donor who was either an allogeneic HSCT recipient or a stem cell or donor lymphocyte infusion donor (not recorded which). It is not recorded whose cells these are; they may come from a transplant donor. The CDR3 loop reads CASSFYSLTEISYEQYF. DNA of the CDR3: TGTGCCAGCAGTTTCTATTCCCTGACAGAGATCTCCTACGAGCAGTACTTC.